This TCR beta chain stems from a study of blood T cell repertoires in COVID-19. Study at large: T cells, B-cell-depleted T cells, or PBMCs provided the cDNA or gDNA that served as material.

Seattle patients were enrolled while actively infected and followed longitudinally. Profiling relied on immunoSEQ multiplex PCR, and the TCRdb table lists in-frame clones only, not all of them. The profile shows 250,000 to 350,000 clones, roughly 88% of them singletons. CDR3 size: 16 residues. The J segment lost 4 bases and the V segment lost 0 bases, leaving 4 bases of the junction unmatched. Looked up from germline, CDR1 is SGHNT and CDR2 is YYREEE (reference sequence). The V gene is TRBV5-4, the J gene TRBJ2-1, with TRBD2 matching 10 bases. The sequenced material came from peripheral blood. This receptor was taken from a human donor with COVID-19, enrolled during active disease. The donor label of this sample is uncertain. The CDR3: CASSLGAGGLYNEQFF. CDR3 DNA sequence: TGTGCCAGCAGCTTGGGAGCGGGAGGGCTATACAATGAGCAGTTCTTC.